This TCR beta chain comes out of a study of blood T cell repertoires in COVID-19. Study-level information: From T cells, B-cell-depleted T cells, or PBMCs came the material, which was cDNA or gDNA.

Assay used: immunoSEQ multiplex PCR; TCRdb lists only in-frame clones, some missing. Of more than 130,000 clones listed, about 84% are singletons. The table lists this clone with a count of one. Different DNA sequences within this sample yield the same CDR3. Germline-derived CDR1 and CDR2 are ENHRY and SYGVKD. Trimming took 5 bases from V and 1 from J, leaving 7 bases between them. This CDR3 has 13 residues. Specimen: peripheral blood. This clonotype was sampled from a human donor in a cohort sampled during active COVID-19. The V and J genes are TRBV10-3 and TRBJ2-3; D might be TRBD1 (6 bases). In DNA form, the CDR3 reads TGTGCCATCAGTTCAGGGGGCACAGATACGCAGTATTTT. It encodes CAISSGGTDTQYF.